Following are 15 T cell receptor beta chains from one sample sequenced in a study of response to subunit inactivated influenza vaccine. TCRdb re-derived calls from the RT-PCR reads in MiXCR, one entry per CDR3 protein. The sample contains about 650,000 distinct CDR3 sequences, around 15% of which appear only once. The specimen comprised PBMCs from blood, sampled 14 to 15 days before vaccination. These receptor sequences come from a man aged 45-60 years who received an inactivated influenza vaccine.

There are a few counts of this clonotype. The CDR3 nucleotides read TGTGCCAGCAGTGACCCGACAGGGTGGCAGTTCTTC. This sequence encodes CASSDPTGWQFF. This chain connects TRBV2 to TRBJ2-1, with 7 bases matching TRBD1. The CDR3 is 12 residues long. Germline V gene data show CDR1 as SNHLY and CDR2 as FYNNEI. The V gene end was trimmed by 3 bases and the J gene end by 12 bases; junction bases not matched to a gene: 5.

This clonotype was detected many times. V is TRBV6-2 or TRBV6-3 and J is TRBJ2-3; 7 bases agree with TRBD1. Germline loops: CDR1 MNHEY, CDR2 SVGEGT. The J segment lost 0 bases and the V segment lost 6 bases, leaving 3 bases of the junction unmatched. The CDR3 spans 14 residues. CDR3 sequence: CASRPGGSTDTQYF. CDR3 DNA: TGTGCCAGCAGACCAGGGGGTAGCACAGATACGCAGTATTTT.

The chain has TRBV4-3 and TRBJ1-6; D not certain. Trimming removed 1 base at V and 6 bases at J, with 7 bases between. The CDR3 has 14 amino acids. CDR1 LGHNA and CDR2 YSLEER come from the germline V gene. The CDR3 DNA follows: TGCGCCAGCAGCCAAGGACCGATTAATTCACCCCTCCACTTT. Translating gives CASSQGPINSPLHF.

This clonotype was found a few times. V usage is TRBV7-9 and J usage is TRBJ2-1; TRBD1 is a possible D gene (6 bases). The CDR3 spans 13 residues. CDR1 and CDR2 (germline): SEHNR, FQNEAQ (reference sequence). Trimming left V 7 bases short and J 2 bases short, with 9 bases between. As DNA, the CDR3 is TGTGCCAGCATCACAGGGACCTACAATGAGCAGTTCTTC. It is translated as CASITGTYNEQFF.

This clonotype was counted between two and nine times. The chain employs TRBV19 and TRBJ2-7; D remains unclear. CDR3 length equals 11 residues. Germline assignment: CDR1 LNHDA and CDR2 SQIVND (reference sequence). With 10 bases removed from V and 3 bases from J, the gap between germline ends came to 10 bases. In nucleotides, the CDR3 is TGTGCCACCCTGGACGGCTACGAGCAGTACTTC. Translated: CATLDGYEQYF. Supplemented by reference TRBV19 and TRBJ2-7, the full variable domain reads DGGITQSPKYLFRKEGQNVTLSCEQNLNHDAMYWYRQDPGQGLRLIYYSQIVNDFQKGDIAEGYSVSREKKESFPLTVTSAQKNPTAFYLCATLDGYEQYFGPGTRLTVT.

The J gene is TRBJ2-7, the V gene TRBV11-2, with 12 bases lining up with TRBD2. Germline values: CDR1 SGHAT, CDR2 FQNNGV. V lost 5 bases to trimming and J lost 3 bases; unmatched junction nucleotides: 8. CDR3 length: 16 amino acids. The CDR3 DNA is TGTGCCAGCAGCCAAGGGAGACTAGCGGGAGTCTACGAGCAGTACTTC. Its protein product is CASSQGRLAGVYEQYF.

This clonotype was picked up a small number of times. The chain couples TRBV5-1 to TRBJ1-1; D not resolved. This CDR3 spans 16 amino acids. Per the germline V gene, CDR1 is SGHRS and CDR2 is YFSETQ. The V and J ends lost 0 bases and 1 base respectively, with 13 bases between them. The CDR3 sequence is CASSLGLGGQNTEAFF. CDR3 sequence (DNA): TGCGCCAGCAGCTTGGGGTTAGGTGGTCAGAACACTGAAGCTTTCTTT.

The chain uses TRBV12-3 or TRBV12-4 and TRBJ2-2; D is unclear. Deletions cut 1 base from V and 4 bases from J, with 10 bases between. CDR3 length: 15 amino acids. CDR3 in amino acids: CASSLVGSLTGELFF. CDR3 DNA: TGTGCCAGCAGTTTAGTCGGCAGTCTCACCGGGGAGCTGTTTTTT.

The chain has TRBV11-2 and TRBJ2-5, with 9 bases that match TRBD2. CDR1 and CDR2 from the germline V gene are SGHAT and FQNNGV. The CDR3 contains 16 residues. The V gene end was trimmed by 2 bases and the J gene end by 0 bases; junction bases not matched to a gene: 4. CDR3 loop: CASSLNLAGYQETQYF. CDR3 DNA sequence: TGTGCCAGCAGCTTAAACCTAGCGGGATACCAAGAGACCCAGTACTTC. Supplemented by reference TRBV11-2 and TRBJ2-5, the full variable domain reads EAGVAQSPRYKIIEKRQSVAFWCNPISGHATLYWYQQILGQGPKLLIQFQNNGVVDDSQLPKDRFSAERLKGVDSTLKIQPAKLEDSAVYLCASSLNLAGYQETQYFGPGTRLLVL.

The table lists this clonotype with many counts. This chain joins TRBV2 and TRBJ2-5; D is perhaps TRBD1 or TRBD2 (5 bases each). The germline V gene has CDR1 SNHLY and CDR2 FYNNEI. CDR3 length: 13 residues. V was trimmed by 5 bases and J by 5 bases, leaving 12 bases between them. As DNA, the CDR3 is TGTGCCAGCAGTAGAGGGGTTGGTGAGACCCAGTACTTC. Amino acids: CASSRGVGETQYF.

The chain's CDR3 is CASSLTWRAENIQYF. The CDR3 region has the DNA TGTGCCAGCAGCCTCACATGGCGGGCTGAAAACATTCAGTACTTC. The gene calls are TRBV3-1 and TRBJ2-4; weak D call: TRBD2 (5 bases). V gave up 4 bases and J gave up 5 bases, with 15 bases separating them. There are 15 residues in the CDR3. From germline, CDR1 is LGHDT and CDR2 YNNKEL (reference sequence).

This clonotype was recorded many times. This chain links TRBV7-9 with TRBJ2-7, with TRBD2 identical over 9 bases. Trimming at V came to 5 bases and at J to 9 bases, leaving 11 bases not matched to a gene. CDR3 length equals 14 residues. Germline values: CDR1 SEHNR, CDR2 FQNEAQ (reference sequence). CDR3 sequence reads: CASSASGEGFGQYF. In DNA form, the CDR3 reads TGTGCCAGCAGCGCTAGCGGGGAGGGATTTGGGCAGTACTTC.

The rearrangement joins TRBV6-2 or TRBV6-3 to TRBJ2-7, with D perhaps TRBD1 (6 bases). Trimming stripped 4 bases from V and 0 bases from J, with 7 bases between. This CDR3 region has 13 residues. The germline gives CDR1 MNHEY, CDR2 SVGEGT. CDR3 residues: CASSWDISYEQYF. The CDR3 nucleotides read TGTGCCAGCAGTTGGGACATCTCCTACGAGCAGTACTTC.

The V call is TRBV10-3, the J call TRBJ1-1; weak D call: TRBD1 (5 bases). V lost 2 bases and J lost 4, with 20 bases in between. Germline-derived CDR1 and CDR2 are ENHRY and SYGVKD. There are 17 residues in the CDR3. CDR3 coding DNA: TGTGCCATCAGTGAGAGTAGGGAGGATAGGGGCGGCACTGAAGCTTTCTTT. It yields the protein CAISESREDRGGTEAFF.

V gene TRBV5-6 combines with J gene TRBJ2-1; 8 nucleotides match TRBD2. Losses at the gene ends were 5 bases for V and 2 bases for J; bases not matched to a gene: 6. Per the germline V gene, CDR1 is SGHDT and CDR2 is YYEEEE. The CDR3 totals 15 residues. CDR3 bases: TGTGCCAGCAGTAAGCGGGGGCGAACCTACAATGAGCAGTTCTTC. Translated: CASSKRGRTYNEQFF. Based on the CDR3 plus reference TRBV5-6 and TRBJ2-1, the full variable domain is DAGVTQSPTHLIKTRGQQVTLRCSPKSGHDTVSWYQQALGQGPQFIFQYYEEEERQRGNFPDRFSGHQFPNYSSELNVNALLLGDSALYLCASSKRGRTYNEQFFGPGTRLTVL.